This T cell receptor (beta chain) was recorded in a study of T cells after posttransplantation cyclophosphamide. The study, taken as a whole, reports: Skin or GI-infiltrating T cells shared few TRB sequences with blood.

On this clone: Its specificity is not known.

The repertoire was sequenced with immunoSEQ multiplex PCR; TCRdb's copy has only in-frame clones and lacks some. Counted here are roughly 9,100 clones, 75% to 90% occurring once; the ten biggest clones make up 1.6%. Germline CDR1 is SEHNR and CDR2 is FQNEAQ (reference sequence). The CDR3 loop spans 17 amino acids. The sequencing sample was made of memory CD4+ T cells sorted from PBMCs. The chain carries TRBV7-9 and TRBJ2-5, with D uncertain. The end of the DNA aligns better with TRBJ2-7, so the J call may be wrong. The TCR was taken from a woman aged 60-70 years in good health, CMV-negative, and a related stem cell transplant donor. CDR3 in DNA: TGTGCCAGCAGCTTAGTTGGTATTTCAACTCGGGTCCACGAGCAGTACTTC. This codes for CASSLVGISTRVHEQYF.